The 19 T cell receptor beta chains below were found in one sample sequenced in a study of CD8 T cells in Susac syndrome. When the RNA was reverse transcribed, random hexamers were used with an input of roughly 0.5 to 1 ug. TCRdb reanalysed the immunoSEQ multiplex PCR reads using MiXCR and keeps one entry per CDR3 protein. The sample holds about 180,000 distinct CDR3 sequences, 85% to 95% seen once. Sequencing was carried out using CD4+ T cells from PBMCs. The receptors were sampled from a human donor with Susac syndrome.

The chain is built from TRBV11-2 and TRBJ2-1, with no clear D. In germline, CDR1 is SGHAT, CDR2 FQNNGV. There are 15 residues in the CDR3. Between the trimmed V and J ends, which lost 7 bases and 5 bases, there was a span of 18 bases. CDR3 region: CASTQMRLINNEQFF. The CDR3 DNA reads as TGTGCCAGCACCCAGATGAGGTTAATCAACAATGAGCAGTTCTTC.

This clonotype was seen a handful of times. The rearrangement links TRBV18 to TRBJ1-2; TRBD1 matches 9 bases. The CDR3 extends over 14 amino acids. Losses at the gene ends were 3 bases for V and 2 bases for J; bases not matched to a gene: 1. CDR1 and CDR2 (germline): KGHSH, LQKENI. CDR3 amino acids: CASSPDRGNYGYTF. CDR3 in DNA: TGTGCCAGCTCACCGGACAGGGGCAACTATGGCTACACCTTC. Full variable domain (rest looked up from reference TRBV18 and TRBJ1-2): NAGVMQNPRHLVRRRGQEARLRCSPMKGHSHVYWYRQLPEEGLKFMVYLQKENIIDESGMPKERFSAEFPKEGPSILRIQQVVRGDSAAYFCASSPDRGNYGYTFGSGTRLTVV.

This clonotype was detected only once. The chain couples TRBV20-1 to TRBJ2-1; D call uncertain. Germline CDR1 and CDR2: DFQATT and SNEGSKA (reference sequence). The CDR3 runs 14 residues. V lost 4 bases and J 3 bases, leaving 13 bases between the germline ends. DNA of the CDR3: TGCAGTGCTATTATCGGTCCTATCTACAATGAGCAGTTCTTC. Residues: CSAIIGPIYNEQFF.

This rearrangement joins TRBV6-2 or TRBV6-3 to TRBJ2-2; 9 bases line up with TRBD2. The CDR3 spans 18 residues. J lost 4 bases, V lost 0 bases, and 9 bases had no gene match. The V gene's germline CDR1 is MNHEY and CDR2 SVGEGT. This CDR3 reads CASSYSPWREGPTGELFF. As DNA, the CDR3 is TGTGCCAGCAGTTACTCCCCATGGCGGGAGGGCCCCACCGGGGAGCTGTTTTTT.

The CDR3 region is CASSLTGGEAFF. CDR3 DNA: TGTGCCAGCAGCTTAACAGGGGGCGAAGCTTTCTTT. The chain combines TRBV7-2 with TRBJ1-1, with 9 bases matching TRBD1. Germline CDR1 reads SGHTA; CDR2 reads FQGNSA. Trimming cost V 2 bases and J 8 bases; bases outside gene matches: 0. CDR3 length: 12 residues.

J is TRBJ2-1 and V is TRBV20-1; TRBD1 matches at 9 bases. Germline values: CDR1 DFQATT, CDR2 SNEGSKA (reference sequence). This CDR3 has 14 residues. V gave up 6 bases and J gave up 7 bases; unmatched junction bases: 10. The CDR3 region is CSATPGQGRNEQFF. The CDR3 DNA sequence: TGCAGTGCAACTCCGGGACAGGGCCGGAATGAGCAGTTCTTC.

V gene TRBV6-5 combines with J gene TRBJ1-5; perhaps TRBD1 as D (6 bases). Germline V CDR1 and CDR2: MNHEY, SVGAGI. The germline V and J ends were trimmed by 0 bases and 5 bases, with 23 bases remaining between them. The CDR3 is 19 residues long. CDR3 nucleotides: TGTGCCAGCAGTTACTCGACCGGACAGAATTTTGTTGGGTATCAGCCCCAGCATTTT. Translated, it gives CASSYSTGQNFVGYQPQHF.

V usage is TRBV12-3 or TRBV12-4 and J usage is TRBJ1-1, with 11 positions matching TRBD1. CDR3 length equals 16 residues. The V gene end was trimmed by 2 bases and the J gene end by 6 bases; junction bases not matched to a gene: 8. This CDR3 is CASSLRPGQGVAEAFF. Written as DNA, the CDR3 is TGTGCCAGCAGTTTAAGACCGGGACAGGGGGTTGCTGAAGCTTTCTTT.

The chain has TRBV25-1 and TRBJ2-1; 7 positions match TRBD2. This CDR3 comprises 14 residues. The germline V gene encodes CDR1 MGHDK and CDR2 SYGVNS. Trimming removed 2 bases from V and 8 bases from J; junction bases left unmatched: 6. The CDR3 region has the DNA TGTGCCAGCAGTGAAAGTCGAGGGAGGGATGAGCAGTTCTTC. The encoded protein is CASSESRGRDEQFF.

The chain recombines TRBV2 with TRBJ1-2; the match to TRBD1 covers 9 bases. The CDR3 runs to 14 residues. Germline V lookup: CDR1 SNHLY, CDR2 FYNNEI. With 4 bases clipped from V and 6 bases from J, the junction kept 6 bases outside the gene matches. The CDR3 bases are TGTGCCAGCAGTGTCACAGGGGGCGCTGATGGCTACACCTTC. It yields the protein CASSVTGGADGYTF. Drawing the rest from reference TRBV2 and TRBJ1-2, the complete variable domain is EPEVTQTPSHQVTQMGQEVILRCVPISNHLYFYWYRQILGQKVEFLVSFYNNEISEKSEIFDDQFSVERPDGSNFTLKIRSTKLEDSAMYFCASSVTGGADGYTFGSGTRLTVV.

The chain recombines TRBV6-1 with TRBJ2-2, with 7 positions matching TRBD1. The CDR3 totals 17 residues. V shed 5 bases and J 0 bases; nucleotides not matched to a gene: 9. In germline, CDR1 is MNHNS, CDR2 SASEGT. CDR3 region: CASSRQGETTNTGELFF. The CDR3 DNA sequence: TGTGCCAGCAGTAGGCAGGGGGAGACTACGAACACCGGGGAGCTGTTTTTT.

The V gene is TRBV15, the J gene TRBJ1-1; D might be TRBD1 (5 bases). V was shortened by 2 bases and J by 1 base, with 11 bases between the two germline ends. Germline V gene sequence: CDR1 LNHNV, CDR2 YYDKDF (reference sequence). CDR3 size: 15 residues. CDR3 sequence (DNA): TGTGCCACCAGCAGACAGGGAGGCGGGAACACTGAAGCTTTCTTT. It specifies CATSRQGGGNTEAFF.

This clonotype appeared a few times. The rearrangement uses TRBV7-2 and TRBJ2-1, with no clear D. This CDR3 comprises 15 residues. V was pared by 2 bases and J by 4 bases, with 12 bases between. The V gene's germline CDR1 is SGHTA and CDR2 FQGNSA. The CDR3 loop is CASSLLGGSYNEQFF. Written as DNA, the CDR3 is TGTGCCAGCAGCTTATTAGGTGGCTCTTACAATGAGCAGTTCTTC.

The CDR3 protein is CSAQTAANTEAFF. DNA for the CDR3: TGCAGTGCTCAGACGGCAGCGAACACTGAAGCTTTCTTT. The rearrangement links TRBV20-1 to TRBJ1-1, with unresolved D. The CDR3 spans 13 residues. The germline CDR1 and CDR2 sequences are DFQATT and SNEGSKA (reference sequence). Trimming pared 5 bases from V and 1 base from J, leaving 11 bases between.

The chain joins TRBV6-2 or TRBV6-3 to TRBJ2-3, with a possible D match to TRBD1 (5 bases). The CDR3 is 15 residues long. Germline loops: CDR1 MNHEY, CDR2 SVGEGT. Trimming pared 2 bases from V and 0 bases from J, leaving 9 bases between. This chain's CDR3 is CASSYTGSSTDTQYF. As DNA, the CDR3 is TGTGCCAGCAGTTACACAGGCTCTAGCACAGATACGCAGTATTTT.

In nucleotides, the CDR3 is TGTGCCAGCAGTCGAGGGTTAGGGACTAGCGGGGGGGTCCAGTACTTC. It yields the protein CASSRGLGTSGGVQYF. V is TRBV6-1 and J is TRBJ2-5; 16 nucleotides align to TRBD2. Germline CDR1 and CDR2: MNHNS and SASEGT. The V and J ends lost 5 bases and 10 bases, in that order; junction bases with no gene match: 10. The CDR3 length is 16 residues.

This chain connects TRBV23-1 to TRBJ1-5; D call uncertain. TRBV23-1 is an open reading frame whose function is uncertain. Trimming left V 6 bases short and J 0 bases short, with 15 bases between. The CDR3 extends over 16 amino acids. The CDR3, as DNA: TGCGCCAGCAGGGAAAAGGGATGCCATAGCAATCAGCCCCAGCATTTT. Protein: CASREKGCHSNQPQHF.

Written as DNA, the CDR3 is TGCAGTGCTAGAGCCGCCTCGGGTGCGAACACTGAAGCTTTCTTT. It yields the protein CSARAASGANTEAFF. The rearrangement uses TRBV20-1 and TRBJ1-1; no clear D gene. The CDR3 contains 15 residues. CDR1 and CDR2 (germline): DFQATT, SNEGSKA (reference sequence). Trimming removed 1 base from V and 1 base from J, with 13 bases in between.

The rearrangement links TRBV21-1 to TRBJ2-1; TRBD1, the table's D call, was not compared with the DNA. TRBV21-1 is an annotated pseudogene. The CDR3 totals 14 residues. The CDR3 DNA sequence: TGTGCCGGGACAGGCAATAACCGGTGGAATGAGCAGTTCTTC. As protein: CAGTGNNRWNEQFF.